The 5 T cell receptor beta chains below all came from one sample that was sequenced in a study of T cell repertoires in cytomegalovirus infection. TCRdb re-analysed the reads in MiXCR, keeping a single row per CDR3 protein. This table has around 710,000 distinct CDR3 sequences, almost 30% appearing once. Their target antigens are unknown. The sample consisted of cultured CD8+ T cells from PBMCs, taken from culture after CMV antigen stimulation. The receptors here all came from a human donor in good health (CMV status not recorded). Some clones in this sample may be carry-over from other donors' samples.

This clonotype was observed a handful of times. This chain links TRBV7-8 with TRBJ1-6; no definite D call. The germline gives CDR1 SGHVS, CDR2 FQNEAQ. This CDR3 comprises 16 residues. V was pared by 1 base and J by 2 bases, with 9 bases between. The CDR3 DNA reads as TGTGCCAGCAGCTTAGACGGTATGGCCTATAATTCACCCCTCCACTTT. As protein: CASSLDGMAYNSPLHF.

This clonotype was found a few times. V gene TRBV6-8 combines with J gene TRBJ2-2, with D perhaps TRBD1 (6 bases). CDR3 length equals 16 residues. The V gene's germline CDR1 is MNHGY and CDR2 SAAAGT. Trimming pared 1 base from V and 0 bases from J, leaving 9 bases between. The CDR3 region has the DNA TGTGCCAGCAGTTACTGGACAGCGGCGAACACCGGGGAGCTGTTTTTT. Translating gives CASSYWTAANTGELFF.

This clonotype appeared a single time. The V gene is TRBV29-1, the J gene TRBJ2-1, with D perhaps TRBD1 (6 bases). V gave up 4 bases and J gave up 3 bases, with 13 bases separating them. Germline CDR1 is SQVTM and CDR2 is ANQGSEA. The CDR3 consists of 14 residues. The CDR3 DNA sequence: TGCAGCGTTGGCCGGGCAGGGGTCTACAATGAGCAGTTCTTC. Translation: CSVGRAGVYNEQFF.

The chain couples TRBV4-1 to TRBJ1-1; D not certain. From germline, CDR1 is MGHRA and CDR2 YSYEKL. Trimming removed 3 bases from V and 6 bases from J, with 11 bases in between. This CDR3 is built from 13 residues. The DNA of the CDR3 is TGCGCCAGCAGCCACCCCGGGCAGTCTGAAGCTTTCTTT. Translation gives CASSHPGQSEAFF.

DNA for the CDR3: TGCAGTGCTAGCCCTGGGCTAGCGGGGGCCACTAGCACAGATACGCAGTATTTT. This codes for CSASPGLAGATSTDTQYF. The chain couples TRBV20-1 to TRBJ2-3, with 10 bases matching TRBD2. The V and J ends lost 3 bases and 0 bases, in that order; junction bases with no gene match: 12. CDR3 length: 18 residues. CDR1 and CDR2 (germline): DFQATT, SNEGSKA (reference sequence).